This entry is about one T cell receptor beta chain. The record originates from a study of blood T cell repertoires in COVID-19. About the research overall: Nucleic acid was either cDNA or gDNA, and it came from T cells, B-cell-depleted T cells, or PBMCs.

CDR3 length equals 16 residues. The germline V gene encodes CDR1 SGDLS and CDR2 YYNGEE. Trimming cost V 4 bases and J 4 bases, with 20 bases left between them. Produced via immunoSEQ multiplex PCR; TCRdb's table is partial and in-frame only. The profile shows a few hundred thousand clones, approximately 90% of them singletons. The sequencing input was peripheral blood. The TCR was taken from a woman aged 40 to 50 with acute or convalescent COVID-19. The chain uses TRBV9 and TRBJ1-1, with no clear D. The CDR3 protein is CASSTNGAGAGTEAFF. CDR3 in DNA: TGTGCCAGCAGCACTAATGGTGCGGGCGCGGGCACTGAAGCTTTCTTT.